This T cell receptor (beta chain) came from a study of T cell repertoires in cytomegalovirus infection. As for the study in general: From public TCR beta signatures came an indication of both CMV infection and matching HLA type.

A note on this clonotype: No antigen is known for it.

This CDR3 spans 16 amino acids. The V end was cut by 4 bases, the J end by 3 bases, with 19 bases between. Looked up from germline, CDR1 is MNHEY and CDR2 is SVGEGT. Using its own MiXCR run on the reads, TCRdb lists one record per CDR3 protein. The sample consists of fewer than 1,000,000 distinct CDR3 sequences, roughly 30% of them appearing once. Study-wide findings and caveats: In two of eight donors, the top clonotype was HLA-C-restricted CMV-specific.

The sequence was obtained from a human donor in good health (CMV status not recorded). Some clones in this sample may be carry-over from other donors' samples. The source material was cultured CD8+ T cells from PBMCs, sampled from culture after CMV antigen stimulation. The chain recombines TRBV6-2 or TRBV6-3 with TRBJ2-7, with TRBD1 as a possible D gene (6 bases). The CDR3 region has the DNA TGTGCCAGCAGTTCTCCGAAATACAGGGACGGCTACGAGCAGTACTTC. This gives the protein CASSSPKYRDGYEQYF.